This is a list of T cell receptor beta chains from one sample in a study of siplizumab effects on memory and regulatory T cells. Repertoires were generated with immunoSEQ multiplex PCR, while TCRdb's copy carries only in-frame clones and drops some. The table shows about 100,000 clones, with about 90% occurring only once. What was sequenced was CD4+ T cells sorted from blood. Receptors originate from a human donor in good health. The CDR3 runs from the conserved cysteine through the conserved F or W. The order of the fields is J gene, clone size, V gene, D gene, CDR3 DNA, CDR3 protein. The D gene is left open where the match is weak. The size field is filled for only some rows; it gives once, few, many or a size class.

TRBJ2-3,.,TRBV5-1,TRBD2,TGCGCCAGCAGCAGAGTAGCGGGGGGGACGGATACGCAGTATTTT,CASSRVAGGTDTQYF
TRBJ2-2,.,TRBV9,.,TGTGCCAGCAGCGTGGAGGGGGCGGCGAACACCGGGGAGCTGTTTTTT,CASSVEGAANTGELFF
TRBJ2-7,.,TRBV9,.,TGTGCCAGCAGCGTAGGGTCCCCCTCCTACGAGCAGTACTTC,CASSVGSPSYEQYF
TRBJ1-2,.,TRBV15,TRBD1,TGTGCCACCAGCAGAGGACAGGGAACTAACTATGGCTACACCTTC,CATSRGQGTNYGYTF
TRBJ2-7,.,TRBV27,.,TGTGCCAGCAGTTCCTACCTTGGGGAGCAGTACTTC,CASSSYLGEQYF
TRBJ1-2,few,TRBV5-5,.,TGTGCCAGCAGGCGGGCATCAGGGCCCGGCTACACCTTC,CASRRASGPGYTF
TRBJ2-1,once,TRBV10-3,.,TGTGCCATCAGGCGCCAGGGTGTAGATCACAATGAGCAGTTCTTC,CAIRRQGVDHNEQFF
TRBJ1-5,once,TRBV19,TRBD1,TGTGCCAGTAGTATAGAGGGGGGCAGGGGGTCTCGCAATCAGCCCCAGCATTTT,CASSIEGGRGSRNQPQHF
TRBJ1-2,once,TRBV30,TRBD1,TGTGCCTGGAGTGTTTTAATCAGGTCAGGGGGCGCCGATGGCTACACCTTC,CAWSVLIRSGGADGYTF
TRBJ1-2,.,TRBV28,.,TGTGCCAGCAGTTTAGGAACTCAGGTCTATGGCTACACCTTC,CASSLGTQVYGYTF
TRBJ2-2,.,TRBV15,TRBD1,TGTGCCACCAGCAGCGGACAGGTTGGGCCCGGGGAGCTGTTTTTT,CATSSGQVGPGELFF
TRBJ1-5,few,TRBV12-5,TRBD1,TGTGCTAGTGGGACGGGACAGGGATACAATCAGCCCCAGCATTTT,CASGTGQGYNQPQHF
TRBJ1-4,.,TRBV5-5,.,TGTGCCAGCACCCCCGGGTTAGAAGAAAAACTGTTTTTT,CASTPGLEEKLFF
TRBJ2-3,.,TRBV7-3,.,TGTGCCAGCAGCACCGACGGGGAAGATACGCAGTATTTT,CASSTDGEDTQYF
TRBJ1-4,few,TRBV18,TRBD1,TGTGCCAGCTCGGGACAGGGGTCTACTAATGAAAAACTGTTTTTT,CASSGQGSTNEKLFF
TRBJ2-7,.,TRBV14,TRBD1,TGTGCCAGCAGCCAATTGGGACAGAAAGACGAGCAGTACTTC,CASSQLGQKDEQYF
TRBJ1-2,.,TRBV19,.,TGTGCCAGCGCAACAGGGCGGGGTGGCTACACCTTC,CASATGRGGYTF
TRBJ2-1,.,TRBV6-5,.,TGTGCCAGCTCACGGGACTCACTTTACAATGAGCAGTTCTTC,CASSRDSLYNEQFF
TRBJ2-7,.,TRBV18,TRBD2,TGTGCCAGCTCACAGCCGGGACTAGCTATGAAGGAGCAGTACTTC,CASSQPGLAMKEQYF
TRBJ1-2,.,TRBV6-5,.,TGTGCCAGCAGTTACGTACAGGGTCCGATTGGCTACACCTTC,CASSYVQGPIGYTF
TRBJ2-1,.,TRBV2,TRBD1,TGTGCCAGCACCCTGACAGGGAATGAGCAGTTCTTC,CASTLTGNEQFF
TRBJ1-2,few,TRBV5-6,.,TGTGCCAGCAGGCCACAGGGTCCGGCTAACTATGGCTACACCTTC,CASRPQGPANYGYTF
TRBJ1-2,.,TRBV6-1,TRBD1,TGTGCCAGCAGCAAACCCGGGACAGGAGGAGATGGCTACACCTTC,CASSKPGTGGDGYTF
TRBJ2-5,.,TRBV5-1,.,TGCGCCAGCGTCCAGGGCAGGGAGTTTGGGACCCAGTACTTC,CASVQGREFGTQYF
TRBJ1-1,.,TRBV7-2,.,TGTGCCAGCAGCTTACTCACTCAGAACACTGAAGCTTTCTTT,CASSLLTQNTEAFF
TRBJ2-2,.,TRBV7-3,.,TGTGCCAGCAGCCGCGGGGCACCACCGAACACCGGGGAGCTGTTTTTT,CASSRGAPPNTGELFF
TRBJ2-4,.,TRBV28,.,TGTGCCAGCAGTTCCCCTGGCTTTTCCAAAAACATTCAGTACTTC,CASSSPGFSKNIQYF
TRBJ1-2,.,TRBV5-1,.,TGCGCCAGCAGCCCGTCGGGGTTGGGGGGCTATGGCTACACCTTC,CASSPSGLGGYGYTF
TRBJ2-7,.,TRBV9,TRBD1,TGTGCCAGCAGCGTAGGTGGGACAGGGTTTTCCTACGAGCAGTACTTC,CASSVGGTGFSYEQYF
TRBJ2-3,few,TRBV7-2,.,TGTGCCAGCAGCTTAATGGCGGCGGGGACCACAGATACGCAGTATTTT,CASSLMAAGTTDTQYF
TRBJ1-1,.,TRBV27,.,TGTGCCAGCAGTTTATCGGGAGGGAAGCCTAACACTGAAGCTTTCTTT,CASSLSGGKPNTEAFF
TRBJ2-5,.,TRBV6-5,.,TGTGCCAACCGGGACTTCCCTCATCAAGAGACCCAGTACTTC,CANRDFPHQETQYF
TRBJ1-4,.,TRBV5-4,TRBD1,TGTGCCAGCAGCTTGTTCGGGACAGTTAATGAAAAACTGTTTTTT,CASSLFGTVNEKLFF
TRBJ2-7,.,TRBV5-6,.,TGTGCCAGCAGCTCCGCCGGGACACCCCCCTACGAGCAGTACTTC,CASSSAGTPPYEQYF
TRBJ2-3,.,TRBV4-1,.,TGCGCCAGCAGCCCCCTTCGGGGGTTGGGTACAGATACGCAGTATTTT,CASSPLRGLGTDTQYF
TRBJ2-1,.,TRBV5-1,.,TGCGCCAGCAGCTTCAGGCTTTTGGATCTCACCTACAATGAGCAGTTCTTC,CASSFRLLDLTYNEQFF
TRBJ2-7,.,TRBV23-1,.,TGCGCCAGCAGTCATCCCACTCGAAGGGCCTACGAGCAGTACTTC,CASSHPTRRAYEQYF
TRBJ1-2,.,TRBV10-3,.,TGTGCCATCAGTGCCAACAGGGATGGCTACACCTTC,CAISANRDGYTF
TRBJ1-2,.,TRBV18,.,TGTGCCAGCTCGCCCGACAGGCAGTATGGCTACACCTTC,CASSPDRQYGYTF
TRBJ1-5,.,TRBV18,TRBD1,TGTGCCAGCTCAGGGACAGGGGGCATGGGTCAGCCCCAGCATTTT,CASSGTGGMGQPQHF
TRBJ1-2,.,TRBV7-9,.,TGTGCCAGCAGCTTAGACATGGTCGAAGGATCTAGGGGCTACACCTTC,CASSLDMVEGSRGYTF
TRBJ1-2,.,TRBV5-6,.,TGTGCCAGCAGCTTGGAGGGACCGACCTTCTATGGCTACACCTTC,CASSLEGPTFYGYTF
TRBJ2-7,.,TRBV4-3,TRBD2,TGCGCCAGCAGCCAGGAACCTAGCGGGGGGGCTTACGAGCAGTACTTC,CASSQEPSGGAYEQYF
TRBJ1-4,.,TRBV7-9,.,TGTGCCAGCAGCTTAGGGGTAGATGAAAAACTGTTTTTT,CASSLGVDEKLFF
TRBJ1-4,.,TRBV6-5,TRBD1,TGTGCCAGCACCGATAGACAGGGACTGTTTTTT,CASTDRQGLFF
TRBJ1-2,.,TRBV6-5,.,TGTGCCAGCAGCCCCGGATTTAACTATGGCTACACCTTC,CASSPGFNYGYTF
TRBJ2-3,.,TRBV19,.,TGTGCCACTTCGAACACGTTAAGCACAGATACGCAGTATTTT,CATSNTLSTDTQYF
TRBJ1-1,.,TRBV7-8,.,TGTGCCAGCAGCTTAGGTATTGAAGCTTTCTTT,CASSLGIEAFF
TRBJ2-1,.,TRBV28,.,TGTGCCAGCAGTCATGTACAGGGCAATGAGCAGTTCTTC,CASSHVQGNEQFF
TRBJ2-7,.,TRBV14,.,TGTGCCAGCAGCTCAGGATTGGGGGTCAACGAGCAGTACTTC,CASSSGLGVNEQYF
TRBJ2-2,.,TRBV19,.,TGTGCCAGTAGTATCGGACGCGGGGAGCTGTTTTTT,CASSIGRGELFF
TRBJ2-1,.,TRBV7-6,TRBD1,TGTGCCAGCAGCTTTCGGACAGGGGTGAATGAGCAGTTCTTC,CASSFRTGVNEQFF